This TCR beta chain was profiled in a study of identifying expanded T cells in peripheral blood. Regarding the study as a whole: Differentially abundant clones: around 1.2 between replicates, about 15 at approximately 13 days, over 18 at four. Clone count variance between approximately 2-week samples rose with total template count.

Clones were read by immunoSEQ multiplex PCR, and TCRdb kept only the in-frame ones, dropping some. The sample carries approximately 63,000 clones, 87% recorded once. This clone was counted once. The antigen is not known. The V gene's germline CDR1 is MNHEY and CDR2 SMNVEV (reference sequence). The CDR3 has 18 residues. Trimming pared 5 bases from V and 0 bases from J, leaving 20 bases between. The chain combines TRBV27 with TRBJ2-4, with unresolved D. Sequencing input: blood. The receptor's source is a person aged 18 to 75 in good health. The CDR3 DNA reads as TGTGCCAGCAGTCCCTTTAGCCTATCTTCCTTAGCCAAAAACATTCAGTACTTC. As protein: CASSPFSLSSLAKNIQYF.